Given below is one TCR beta chain in context. Its antigen remains unidentified. The germline gene is not matched at one end of the junction; a read error may be the cause. These data originate in a study of radiotherapy plus CTLA-4 blockade in lung cancer. Clones were read by immunoSEQ multiplex PCR, and TCRdb kept only the in-frame ones, dropping some. The data contain roughly 30,000 clones, roughly 79% of them seen just once; the ten biggest clones take up roughly 26%. Study outcomes and limitations: Reports state that early shifts in blood T cell clones, with interferon-beta, best predicted response.

The CDR3 has 17 amino acids. Germline loops: CDR1 SGHTA, CDR2 FQGNSA. This material consisted of peripheral blood, taken from a patient treated with radiotherapy plus ipilimumab. The chain has TRBV7-2 and TRBJ2-3; a possible D gene is TRBD2 (7 bases). The sequence came from a human donor with non-small cell lung cancer that progressed on radiotherapy plus ipilimumab. The CDR3, as DNA: TGTGCCAACAGCCCTCCGGGGTGGGGGGGCCGAGGGGATACGCAGTATTTT. Amino acid sequence: CANSPPGWGGRGDTQYF.